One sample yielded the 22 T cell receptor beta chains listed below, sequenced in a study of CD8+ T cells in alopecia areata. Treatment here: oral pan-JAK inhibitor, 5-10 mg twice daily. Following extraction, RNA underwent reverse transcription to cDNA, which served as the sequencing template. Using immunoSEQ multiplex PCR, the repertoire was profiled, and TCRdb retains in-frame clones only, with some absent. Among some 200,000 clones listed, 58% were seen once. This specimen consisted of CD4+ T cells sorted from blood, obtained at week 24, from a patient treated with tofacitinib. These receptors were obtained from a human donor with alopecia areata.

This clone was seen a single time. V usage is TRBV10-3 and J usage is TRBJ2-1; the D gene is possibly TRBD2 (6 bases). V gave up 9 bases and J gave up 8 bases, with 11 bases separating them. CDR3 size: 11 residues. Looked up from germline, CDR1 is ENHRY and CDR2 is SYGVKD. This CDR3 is CAMGGRDEQFF. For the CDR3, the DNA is TGTGCCATGGGAGGCAGGGATGAGCAGTTCTTC.

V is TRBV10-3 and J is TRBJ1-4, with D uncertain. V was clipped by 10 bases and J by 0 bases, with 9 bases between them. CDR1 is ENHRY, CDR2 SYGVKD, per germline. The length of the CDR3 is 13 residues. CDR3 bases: TGTGCCAGCAGGATTTCAACTAATGAAAAACTGTTTTTT. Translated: CASRISTNEKLFF.

The CDR3 sequence: CAWSTGQSPYEQYF. CDR3 sequence (DNA): TGTGCCTGGAGTACGGGACAGTCTCCCTACGAGCAGTACTTC. This chain joins TRBV30 and TRBJ2-5; 7 nucleotides match TRBD1. The DNA end lines up better with TRBJ2-7; the J call may be wrong. CDR1 and CDR2 (germline): GTSNPN, SVGIG (reference sequence). The CDR3 covers 14 residues.

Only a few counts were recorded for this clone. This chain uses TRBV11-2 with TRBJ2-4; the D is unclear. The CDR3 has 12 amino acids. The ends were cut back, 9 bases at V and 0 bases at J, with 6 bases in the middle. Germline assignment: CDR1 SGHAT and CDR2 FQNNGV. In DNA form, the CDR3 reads TGTGCCAGTGAACTAGCCAAAAACATTCAGTACTTC. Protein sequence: CASELAKNIQYF.

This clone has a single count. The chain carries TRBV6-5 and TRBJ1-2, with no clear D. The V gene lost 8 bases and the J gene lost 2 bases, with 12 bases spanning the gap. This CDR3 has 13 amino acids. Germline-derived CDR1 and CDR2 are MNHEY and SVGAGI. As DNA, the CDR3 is TGTGCCAGCGGCCCAACCGGGAACTATGGCTACACCTTC. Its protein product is CASGPTGNYGYTF.

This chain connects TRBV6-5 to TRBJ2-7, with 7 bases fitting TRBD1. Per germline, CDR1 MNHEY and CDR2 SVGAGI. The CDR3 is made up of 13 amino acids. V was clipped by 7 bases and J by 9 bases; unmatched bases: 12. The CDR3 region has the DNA TGTGCCAGCACAGGACAGGAGTCCCGCGGGCAGTACTTC. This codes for CASTGQESRGQYF.

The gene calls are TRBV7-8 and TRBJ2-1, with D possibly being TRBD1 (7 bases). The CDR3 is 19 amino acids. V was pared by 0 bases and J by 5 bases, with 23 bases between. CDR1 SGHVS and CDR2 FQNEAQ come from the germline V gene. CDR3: CASSLAARRFSGGNNEQFF. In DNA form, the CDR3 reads TGTGCCAGCAGCTTAGCGGCCCGAAGATTTTCAGGGGGGAACAATGAGCAGTTCTTC.

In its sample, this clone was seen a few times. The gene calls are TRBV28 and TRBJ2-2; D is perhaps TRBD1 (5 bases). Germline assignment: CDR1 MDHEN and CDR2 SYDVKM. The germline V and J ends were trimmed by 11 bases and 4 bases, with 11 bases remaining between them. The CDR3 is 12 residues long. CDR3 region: CAGAGVTGELFF. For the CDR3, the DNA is TGTGCCGGGGCAGGCGTCACCGGGGAGCTGTTTTTT. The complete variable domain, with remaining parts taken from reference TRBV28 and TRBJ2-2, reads DVKVTQSSRYLVKRTGEKVFLECVQDMDHENMFWYRQDPGLGLRLIYFSYDVKMKEKGDIPEGYSVSREKKERFSLILESASTNQTSMYLCAGAGVTGELFFGEGSRLTVL.

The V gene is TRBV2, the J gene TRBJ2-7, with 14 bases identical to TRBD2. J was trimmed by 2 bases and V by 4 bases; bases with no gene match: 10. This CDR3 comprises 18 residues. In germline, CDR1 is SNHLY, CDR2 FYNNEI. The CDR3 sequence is CASSAHRTSGRSPYEQYF. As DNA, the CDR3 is TGTGCCAGCAGTGCCCACAGGACTAGCGGGAGGTCCCCCTACGAGCAGTACTTC.

The CDR3 is CASSFGGVNYGYTF. The CDR3 DNA sequence: TGTGCCAGCAGCTTTGGGGGGGTTAACTATGGCTACACCTTC. The genes are TRBV5-4 and TRBJ1-2, with a weak D call TRBD1 (5 bases). V was pared by 2 bases and J by 1 base, with 9 bases between. The CDR3 sequence is 14 residues long. In germline, CDR1 is SGHNT, CDR2 YYREEE (reference sequence).

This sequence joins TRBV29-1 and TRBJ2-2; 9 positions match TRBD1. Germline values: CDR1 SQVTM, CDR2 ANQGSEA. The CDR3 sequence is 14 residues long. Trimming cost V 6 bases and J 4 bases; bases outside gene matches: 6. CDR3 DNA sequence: TGCAGCGTCGCACGGACAGGGGTCACCGGGGAGCTGTTTTTT. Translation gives CSVARTGVTGELFF.

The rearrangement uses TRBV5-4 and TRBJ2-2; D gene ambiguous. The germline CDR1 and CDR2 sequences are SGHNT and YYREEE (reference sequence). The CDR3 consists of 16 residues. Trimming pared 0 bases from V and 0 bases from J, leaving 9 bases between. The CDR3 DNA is TGTGCCAGCAGCTTGGATCCAGGAGCGAACACCGGGGAGCTGTTTTTT. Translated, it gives CASSLDPGANTGELFF.

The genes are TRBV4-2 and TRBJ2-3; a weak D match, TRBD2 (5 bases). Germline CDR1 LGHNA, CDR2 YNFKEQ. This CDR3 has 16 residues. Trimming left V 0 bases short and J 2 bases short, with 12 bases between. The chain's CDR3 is CASSQDVGLSTDTQYF. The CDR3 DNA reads TGTGCCAGCAGCCAAGATGTAGGACTTTCCACAGATACGCAGTATTTT.

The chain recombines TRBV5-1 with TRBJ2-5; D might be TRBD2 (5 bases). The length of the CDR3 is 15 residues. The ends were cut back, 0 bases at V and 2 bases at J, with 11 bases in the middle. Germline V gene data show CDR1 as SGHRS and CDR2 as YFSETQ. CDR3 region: CASSLAPGLQETQYF. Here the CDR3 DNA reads TGCGCCAGCAGCTTGGCCCCAGGACTGCAAGAGACCCAGTACTTC.

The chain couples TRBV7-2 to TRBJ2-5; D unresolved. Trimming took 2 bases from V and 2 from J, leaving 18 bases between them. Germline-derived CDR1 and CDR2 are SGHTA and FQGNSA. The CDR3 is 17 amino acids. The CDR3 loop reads CASSLYGVGVQQETQYF. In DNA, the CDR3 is TGTGCCAGCAGCTTATACGGTGTAGGCGTACAACAAGAGACCCAGTACTTC.

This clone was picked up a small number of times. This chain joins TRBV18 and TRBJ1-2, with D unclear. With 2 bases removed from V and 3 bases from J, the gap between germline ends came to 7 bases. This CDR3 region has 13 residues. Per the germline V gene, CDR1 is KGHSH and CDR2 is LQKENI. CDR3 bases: TGTGCCAGCTCACCAACAGAGCACTATGGCTACACCTTC. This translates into CASSPTEHYGYTF. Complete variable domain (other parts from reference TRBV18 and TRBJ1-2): NAGVMQNPRHLVRRRGQEARLRCSPMKGHSHVYWYRQLPEEGLKFMVYLQKENIIDESGMPKERFSAEFPKEGPSILRIQQVVRGDSAAYFCASSPTEHYGYTFGSGTRLTVV.

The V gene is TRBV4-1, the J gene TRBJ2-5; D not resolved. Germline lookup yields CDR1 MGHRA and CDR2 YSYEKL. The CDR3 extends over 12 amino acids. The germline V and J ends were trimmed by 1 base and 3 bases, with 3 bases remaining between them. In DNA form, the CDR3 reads TGCGCCAGCAGCCAAGGCGAAGAGACCCAGTACTTC. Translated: CASSQGEETQYF.

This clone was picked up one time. This CDR3 is CASSLSAQETQYF. CDR3 sequence (DNA): TGCGCCAGCAGCTTATCGGCACAAGAGACCCAGTACTTC. J is TRBJ2-5 and V is TRBV5-1; D is unresolved. The CDR3 runs 13 residues. Germline CDR1 is SGHRS and CDR2 is YFSETQ. The V and J ends lost 2 bases and 2 bases respectively, with 7 bases between them.

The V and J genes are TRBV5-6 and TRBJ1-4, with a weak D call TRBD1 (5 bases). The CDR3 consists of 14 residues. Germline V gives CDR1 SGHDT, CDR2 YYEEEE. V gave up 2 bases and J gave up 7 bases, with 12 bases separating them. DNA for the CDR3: TGTGCCAGCAGCTTTACAGGATGGGGTGAAAAACTGTTTTTT. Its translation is CASSFTGWGEKLFF.

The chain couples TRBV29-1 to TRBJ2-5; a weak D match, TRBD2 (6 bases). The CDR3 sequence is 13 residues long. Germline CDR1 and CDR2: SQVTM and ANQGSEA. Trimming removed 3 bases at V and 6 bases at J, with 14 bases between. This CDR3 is CSVERGTLQTQYF. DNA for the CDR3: TGCAGCGTTGAGCGGGGAACTCTTCAGACCCAGTACTTC.

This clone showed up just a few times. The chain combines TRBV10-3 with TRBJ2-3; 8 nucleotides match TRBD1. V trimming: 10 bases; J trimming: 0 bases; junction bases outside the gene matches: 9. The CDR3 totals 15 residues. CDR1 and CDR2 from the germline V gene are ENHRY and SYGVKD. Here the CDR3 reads CATEKRTGSTDTQYF. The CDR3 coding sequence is TGTGCCACCGAGAAGCGGACAGGGAGCACAGATACGCAGTATTTT.

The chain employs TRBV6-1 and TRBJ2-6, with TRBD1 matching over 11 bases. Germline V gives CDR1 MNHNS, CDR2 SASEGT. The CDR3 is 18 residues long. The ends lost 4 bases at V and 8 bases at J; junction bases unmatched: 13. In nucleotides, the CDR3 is TGTGCCAGCAGTGGCGGACAGGGGGCCGCCCGAGCGACCAACGTCCTGACTTTC. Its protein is CASSGGQGAARATNVLTF.